One and the same sample provided the 21 T cell receptor beta chains below, sequenced in a study of cytomegalovirus exposure and HLA in healthy donors. Primers: 60 Vbeta forward and 13 Jbeta reverse. The data were produced by immunoSEQ multiplex PCR, yet TCRdb's version contains in-frame clones alone and is incomplete. The sample has over 150,000 clones, 80% seen once; the top ten hold roughly 4.7%. The sample was PBMCs. These receptors all stem from a man younger than 45 in good health and CMV-seronegative.

V gene TRBV6-1 combines with J gene TRBJ2-3, with D unclear. Germline loops: CDR1 MNHNS, CDR2 SASEGT. The V gene lost 8 bases and the J gene lost 0 bases, with 15 bases spanning the gap. This CDR3 is built from 15 residues. CDR3 coding DNA: TGTGCCAGCCTACCCACGGCGGCTAGCACAGATACGCAGTATTTT. Protein: CASLPTAASTDTQYF.

The chain couples TRBV28 to TRBJ1-4, with D uncertain. CDR3 length equals 12 residues. Trimming shortened V by 1 base and J by 7 bases, and 4 bases separated the two germline ends. The germline V gene encodes CDR1 MDHEN and CDR2 SYDVKM. CDR3 bases: TGTGCCAGCAGTTTATTAGCTGAAAAACTGTTTTTT. Residues: CASSLLAEKLFF. Looking up the rest from reference TRBV28 and TRBJ1-4 gives the full variable domain: DVKVTQSSRYLVKRTGEKVFLECVQDMDHENMFWYRQDPGLGLRLIYFSYDVKMKEKGDIPEGYSVSREKKERFSLILESASTNQTSMYLCASSLLAEKLFFGSGTQLSVL.

The rearrangement joins TRBV5-1 to TRBJ2-7; 8 bases map to TRBD2. In germline, CDR1 is SGHRS, CDR2 YFSETQ. The CDR3 length is 14 residues. V shed 3 bases, J shed 2 bases, and the junction held 4 bases outside the gene matches. In DNA form, the CDR3 reads TGCGCCAGCAGCTCAGTAGCGGGGACCTACGAGCAGTACTTC. It encodes CASSSVAGTYEQYF.

The chain uses TRBV7-2 and TRBJ2-7, with D perhaps matching TRBD2 (6 bases). Between the trimmed V and J ends, which lost 6 bases and 6 bases, there was a span of 24 bases. Germline V gene data show CDR1 as SGHTA and CDR2 as FQGNSA. The CDR3 is 16 residues long. The CDR3 protein is CASRGRGGPKVGEQYF. CDR3 bases: TGTGCCAGCAGGGGTAGGGGAGGCCCAAAGGTCGGCGAGCAGTACTTC.

The chain couples TRBV4-2 to TRBJ2-1; 7 bases are shared with TRBD2. Germline V gene data show CDR1 as LGHNA and CDR2 as YNFKEQ. The CDR3 is 17 residues long. V lost 0 bases to trimming and J lost 0 bases; unmatched junction nucleotides: 5. The CDR3 reads CASSQELAQSSYNEQFF. The CDR3 DNA reads TGTGCCAGCAGCCAAGAACTAGCGCAAAGCTCCTACAATGAGCAGTTCTTC.

The J gene is TRBJ2-7, the V gene TRBV2; 9 nucleotides agree with TRBD1. Trimming at V came to 1 base and at J to 2 bases, leaving 3 bases not matched to a gene. The germline gives CDR1 SNHLY, CDR2 FYNNEI. CDR3 length: 15 residues. CDR3 region: CASSEEGTGPYEQYF. The DNA of the CDR3 is TGTGCCAGCAGTGAAGAAGGGACAGGGCCCTACGAGCAGTACTTC.

This chain links TRBV19 with TRBJ2-3; a possible D gene is TRBD2 (7 bases). The CDR3 has 17 amino acids. V shed 6 bases and J shed 1 base, with 20 bases lying between them. Germline V gene lookup returns CDR1 LNHDA and CDR2 SQIVND (reference sequence). CDR3 nucleotides: TGTGCCAGTAGAACCTGGGGGGGCCAGGGTCGCACAGATACGCAGTATTTT. It is translated as CASRTWGGQGRTDTQYF. The full variable domain, with the rest looked up from reference TRBV19 and TRBJ2-3, is DGGITQSPKYLFRKEGQNVTLSCEQNLNHDAMYWYRQDPGQGLRLIYYSQIVNDFQKGDIAEGYSVSREKKESFPLTVTSAQKNPTAFYLCASRTWGGQGRTDTQYFGPGTRLTVL.

The chain employs TRBV10-1 and TRBJ1-2, with 8 bases aligning to TRBD1. Trimming took 6 bases from V and 4 from J; bases not matched to a gene: 4. Germline V CDR1 and CDR2: WNHNN, SYGVQD (reference sequence). The CDR3 covers 13 residues. The CDR3 bases are TGCGCCAGCAGCTCGGACAGGGCCTATGGCTACACCTTC. It is translated as CASSSDRAYGYTF.

The rearrangement links TRBV7-8 to TRBJ1-1, with D uncertain. Germline V lookup: CDR1 SGHVS, CDR2 FQNEAQ. V was trimmed by 6 bases and J by 9 bases, leaving 17 bases between them. The CDR3 covers 13 residues. The CDR3 reads CASSLRESLKAFF. CDR3 sequence (DNA): TGTGCCAGCAGTCTAAGGGAGTCACTCAAAGCTTTCTTT.

This chain uses TRBV7-9 with TRBJ1-3; a weak D match, TRBD1 (6 bases). The germline V and J ends were trimmed by 5 bases and 5 bases, with 13 bases remaining between them. The CDR3 has 14 amino acids. Per the germline V gene, CDR1 is SEHNR and CDR2 is FQNEAQ (reference sequence). DNA of the CDR3: TGTGCCAGCAGCAAACAGGGAATTCGAAACACCATATATTTT. This sequence encodes CASSKQGIRNTIYF.

The chain uses TRBV27 and TRBJ2-3; possibly TRBD1 for D (5 bases). CDR3 length equals 14 residues. Germline V gene sequence: CDR1 MNHEY, CDR2 SMNVEV (reference sequence). Trimming cost V 8 bases and J 0 bases, with 12 bases left between them. The CDR3 spells CASSLDRSTDTQYF. CDR3 nucleotide sequence: TGTGCCAGCTCCCTCGACAGAAGCACAGATACGCAGTATTTT.

With regard to this clone: Different DNA sequences within this sample yield the same CDR3. V gene TRBV7-8 combines with J gene TRBJ1-2; D not certain. CDR1 SGHVS and CDR2 FQNEAQ come from the germline V gene. Trimming cost V 6 bases and J 11 bases, with 19 bases left between them. There are 13 residues in the CDR3. CDR3 bases: TGTGCCAGCAGTTCGAGCTTGTCGAGTGCTTACACCTTC. It specifies CASSSSLSSAYTF.

The rearrangement uses TRBV15 and TRBJ2-5, with 10 positions matching TRBD2. This CDR3 is 16 amino acids long. CDR1 is LNHNV, CDR2 YYDKDF, per germline (reference sequence). V trimming: 5 bases; J trimming: 2 bases; junction bases outside the gene matches: 8. The CDR3 bases are TGTGCCACCAGCGCCGTAGCGGGAGGCCTTCAAGAGACCCAGTACTTC. It is translated as CATSAVAGGLQETQYF.

In this sample, this clone turned up once. The DNA of the CDR3 is TGCGCCAGCAGCCCTATGACAGGACAGAACACTGAAGCTTTCTTT. Translating gives CASSPMTGQNTEAFF. V and J are TRBV5-1 and TRBJ1-1, with a tentative D call TRBD1 (6 bases). V was cut by 4 bases and J by 1 base, with 14 bases left in between. The CDR3 length is 15 residues. CDR1 is SGHRS and CDR2 is YFSETQ in the germline V gene.

The chain couples TRBV19 to TRBJ2-5; the match to TRBD2 covers 16 bases. This CDR3 has 17 amino acids. The germline gives CDR1 LNHDA, CDR2 SQIVND (reference sequence). Trimming removed 5 bases from V and 4 bases from J; junction bases left unmatched: 7. The CDR3 bases are TGTGCCAGTAGTCCGGGACTAGCGGGGGGGCCGTTAGAGACCCAGTACTTC. It codes for CASSPGLAGGPLETQYF.

This rearrangement joins TRBV7-3 to TRBJ2-3; 7 nucleotides line up with TRBD2. V lost 5 bases, J lost 4 bases, and 12 bases stayed unmatched. CDR3 length equals 16 residues. From germline, CDR1 is SGHTA and CDR2 FQGTGA. The CDR3: CASSPRAGSGPDTQYF. CDR3 sequence (DNA): TGTGCCAGCAGCCCCCGAGCGGGATCGGGCCCAGATACGCAGTATTTT.

V usage is TRBV7-2 and J usage is TRBJ1-2; D call uncertain. Germline V gene lookup returns CDR1 SGHTA and CDR2 FQGNSA. This CDR3 is 14 amino acids long. V was pared by 3 bases and J by 6 bases, with 14 bases between. The CDR3 nucleotides are TGTGCCAGCAGCTTCTTCAATGGAGGCCATGGCTACACCTTC. The encoded protein is CASSFFNGGHGYTF.

This clone was observed a single time. The chain links TRBV6-6 to TRBJ2-2; 8 positions agree with TRBD1. The V and J ends lost 5 bases and 5 bases, in that order; junction bases with no gene match: 7. The CDR3 loop spans 15 amino acids. Looked up from germline, CDR1 is MNHNY and CDR2 is SVGAGI (reference sequence). The CDR3 here is CASSLWTGTTGELFF. The CDR3 region has the DNA TGTGCCAGCAGTCTGTGGACAGGGACGACCGGGGAGCTGTTTTTT.

The chain is built from TRBV19 and TRBJ1-4; 8 nucleotides agree with TRBD1. The CDR3 runs 15 residues. Germline loops: CDR1 LNHDA, CDR2 SQIVND (reference sequence). V shed 5 bases and J 7 bases; nucleotides not matched to a gene: 9. CDR3 in DNA: TGTGCCAGTAGTCTCCGGGACAGGAGGACTGAAAAACTGTTTTTT. Translated: CASSLRDRRTEKLFF.

This rearrangement joins TRBV13 to TRBJ2-1; 8 bases map to TRBD1. Germline values: CDR1 PRHDT, CDR2 FYEKMQ (reference sequence). Losses at the gene ends were 3 bases for V and 5 bases for J; bases not matched to a gene: 18. The CDR3 consists of 19 residues. The chain's CDR3 is CASSLYPGGAFLGHNEQFF. DNA of the CDR3: TGTGCCAGCAGCTTGTACCCAGGGGGCGCTTTTCTCGGCCACAATGAGCAGTTCTTC.

The CDR3 DNA reads TGTGCCAGCAGCGGGGACAACTTGAACAATGAGCAGTTCTTC. Translation: CASSGDNLNNEQFF. The chain employs TRBV7-3 and TRBJ2-1; a weak D match, TRBD1 (6 bases). Germline CDR1 and CDR2: SGHTA and FQGTGA. V shed 5 bases and J shed 5 bases, with 13 bases lying between them. The CDR3 has 14 amino acids.